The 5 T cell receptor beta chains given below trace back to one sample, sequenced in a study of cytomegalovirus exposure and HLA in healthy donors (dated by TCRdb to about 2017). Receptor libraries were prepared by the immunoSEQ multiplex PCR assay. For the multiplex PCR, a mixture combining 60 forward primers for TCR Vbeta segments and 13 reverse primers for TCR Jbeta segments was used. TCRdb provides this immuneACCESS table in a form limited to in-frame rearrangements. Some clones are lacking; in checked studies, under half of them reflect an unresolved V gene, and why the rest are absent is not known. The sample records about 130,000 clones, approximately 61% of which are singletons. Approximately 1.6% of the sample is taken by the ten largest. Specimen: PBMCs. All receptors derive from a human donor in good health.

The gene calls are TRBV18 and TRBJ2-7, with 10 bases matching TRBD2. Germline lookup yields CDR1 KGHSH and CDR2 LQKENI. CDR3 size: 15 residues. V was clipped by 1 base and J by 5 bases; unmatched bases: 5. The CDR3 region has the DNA TGTGCCAGCTCACCACGGACTAGCGGAGGGAACGAGCAGTACTTC. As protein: CASSPRTSGGNEQYF. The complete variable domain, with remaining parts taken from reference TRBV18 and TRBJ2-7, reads NAGVMQNPRHLVRRRGQEARLRCSPMKGHSHVYWYRQLPEEGLKFMVYLQKENIIDESGMPKERFSAEFPKEGPSILRIQQVVRGDSAAYFCASSPRTSGGNEQYFGPGTRLTVT.

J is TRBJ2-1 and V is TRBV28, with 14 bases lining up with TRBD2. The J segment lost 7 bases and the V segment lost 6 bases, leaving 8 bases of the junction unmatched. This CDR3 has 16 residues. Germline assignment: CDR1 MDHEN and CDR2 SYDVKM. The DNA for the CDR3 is TGTGCCAGCAGCTTACCGGGACTAGCGGGAGATAATGAGCAGTTCTTC. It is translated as CASSLPGLAGDNEQFF.

The CDR3 is CASSPERNEKLFF. The CDR3 bases are TGTGCCAGCTCACCGGAGAGAAATGAAAAACTGTTTTTT. The chain is built from TRBV18 and TRBJ1-4; D ambiguous. The CDR3 runs to 13 residues. V lost 3 bases and J lost 5, with 7 bases in between. The germline V gene encodes CDR1 KGHSH and CDR2 LQKENI.

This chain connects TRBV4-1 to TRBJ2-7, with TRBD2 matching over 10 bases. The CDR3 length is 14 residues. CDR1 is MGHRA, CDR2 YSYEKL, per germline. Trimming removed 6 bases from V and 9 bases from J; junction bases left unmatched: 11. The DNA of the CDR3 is TGCGCCAGCAGGGACGGCCTAGCGGGAGCGACGCAGTACTTC. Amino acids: CASRDGLAGATQYF.

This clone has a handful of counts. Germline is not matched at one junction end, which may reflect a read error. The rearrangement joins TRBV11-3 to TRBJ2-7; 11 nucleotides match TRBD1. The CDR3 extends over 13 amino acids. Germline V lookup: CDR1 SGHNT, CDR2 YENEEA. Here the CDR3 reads CASSPGQGAIRKF. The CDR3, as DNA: TGTGCCAGCAGCCCCGGACAGGGGGCTATCCGGAAGTTC.